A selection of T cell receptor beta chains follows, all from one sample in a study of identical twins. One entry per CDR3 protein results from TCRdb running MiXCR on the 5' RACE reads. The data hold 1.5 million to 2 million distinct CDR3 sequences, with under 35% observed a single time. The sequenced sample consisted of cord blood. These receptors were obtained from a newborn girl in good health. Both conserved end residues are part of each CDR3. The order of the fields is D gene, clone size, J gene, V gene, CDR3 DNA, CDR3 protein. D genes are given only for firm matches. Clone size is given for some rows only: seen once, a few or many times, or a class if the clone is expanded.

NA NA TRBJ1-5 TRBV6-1 TGTGCCAGCAGTGCTTACTTTTGGGGGTCCAATCAGCCCCAGCATTTT CASSAYFWGSNQPQHF
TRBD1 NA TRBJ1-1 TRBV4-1 TGCGCCAGCAGCCATGGGGGACAGGGGATCACTGAAGCTTTCTTT CASSHGGQGITEAFF
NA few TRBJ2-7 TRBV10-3 TGTGCCAACTCGGACGTCGGGAGCTCCTACGAGCAGTACTTC CANSDVGSSYEQYF
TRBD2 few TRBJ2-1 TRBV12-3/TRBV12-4 TGTGCCAGCAGTTGGGCCCTGGGACGGGGGGGCAGCGATGAGCAGTTCTTC CASSWALGRGGSDEQFF
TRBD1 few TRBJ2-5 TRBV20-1 TGCAGTGCTAGAGACCTGCGACAGGGCCAAGAGACCCAGTACTTC CSARDLRQGQETQYF
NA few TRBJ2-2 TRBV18 TGTGCCAGCTCACCACGGCCGAACACCGGGGAGCTGTTTTTT CASSPRPNTGELFF
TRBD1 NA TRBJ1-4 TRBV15 TGTGCCACCAGCAGAGATTTAAGGGCGACAGGGCTGGGGGAAAAACTGTTTTTT CATSRDLRATGLGEKLFF
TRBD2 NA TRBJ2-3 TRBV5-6 TGTGCCAGCAGTCCTATTAGCGGGACCCGGACAGATACGCAGTATTTT CASSPISGTRTDTQYF
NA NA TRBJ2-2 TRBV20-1 TGCAGTGCCATCGGGGGGACAGGGAACACCGGGGAGCTGTTTTTT CSAIGGTGNTGELFF
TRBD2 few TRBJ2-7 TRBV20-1 TGCAGTGCTCCGAGGGAGCGGGGGGTCTCCTACGAGCAGTACTTC CSAPRERGVSYEQYF
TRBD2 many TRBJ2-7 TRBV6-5 TGTGCCAGCAGCCCGGGACTAGCGGGAGAGCAGTACTTC CASSPGLAGEQYF
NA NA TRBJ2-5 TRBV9 TGTGCCAGCAGCGTAGGAGAAGCGGACCTAACGGAGACCCAGTACTTC CASSVGEADLTETQYF
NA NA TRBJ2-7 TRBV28 TGTGCCAGCAGTTTATCAACGGACCTAAGCTCCTACGAGCAGTACTTC CASSLSTDLSSYEQYF
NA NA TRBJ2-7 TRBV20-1 TGCAGTGCTAGGGCGGACAGCCCCTACGAGCAGTACTTC CSARADSPYEQYF
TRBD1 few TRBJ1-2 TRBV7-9 TGTGCCAGCAGCTCCTCAACAGGGGGCGCGGGTGGCTACACCTTC CASSSSTGGAGGYTF
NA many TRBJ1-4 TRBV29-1 TGCAGCGTTGTGAGGGGTGAAAAACTGTTTTTT CSVVRGEKLFF
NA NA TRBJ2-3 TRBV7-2 TGTGCCAGCAGCTTAAGTCGGTCAAGCACAGATACGCAGTATTTT CASSLSRSSTDTQYF
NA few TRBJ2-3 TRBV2 TGTGCCAGCAGTCGCCGCAGGACGAAAAGCACAGATACGCAGTATTTT CASSRRRTKSTDTQYF
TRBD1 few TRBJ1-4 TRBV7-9 TGTGCCAGCAGCCCGGACAGGTTTCAAAAACTGTTTTTT CASSPDRFQKLFF
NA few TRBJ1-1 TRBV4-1 TGCGCCAGCAGCCAAGTCGTTATTAACACTGAAGCTTTCTTT CASSQVVINTEAFF
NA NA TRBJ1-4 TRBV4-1 TGCGCCAGCAGCCAAGCACAGGCACCCAATGAAAAACTGTTTTTT CASSQAQAPNEKLFF
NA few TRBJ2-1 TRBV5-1 TGCGCCAGCAGTCGGGGTTCCTACGAGCAGTTCTTC CASSRGSYEQFF
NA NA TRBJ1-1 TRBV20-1 TGCAGTGCTAGAAATACAGTTAACACTGAAGCTTTCTTT CSARNTVNTEAFF
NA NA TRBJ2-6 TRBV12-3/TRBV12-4 TGTGCCAGCACCTGGGGACGAGGGCGCTCTGGGGCCAACGTCCTGACTTTC CASTWGRGRSGANVLTF
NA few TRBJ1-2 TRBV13 TGTGCCAGCAGAAATCAACAGGGTCTGTATGGCTACACCTTC CASRNQQGLYGYTF
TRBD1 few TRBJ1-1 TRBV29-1 TGCAGCGTTAGGACAGGGGGCCTCGGCACTGAAGCTTTCTTT CSVRTGGLGTEAFF
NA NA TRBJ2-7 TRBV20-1 TGCAGTGCTAGGGACAGCCTTACCTACGAGCTGTACTTC CSARDSLTYELYF